The clone carrying this T cell receptor (beta chain) was counted once. This sample is drawn from a study of blood T cell repertoires in COVID-19. Profiling relied on immunoSEQ multiplex PCR, and the TCRdb table lists in-frame clones only, not all of them. The sample records around 130,000 clones, 80% to 90% being singletons. The germline V gene has CDR1 LNHDA and CDR2 SQIVND (reference sequence). J was trimmed by 7 bases and V by 3 bases; bases with no gene match: 10. The length of the CDR3 is 15 residues. This chain joins TRBV19 and TRBJ2-3; TRBD2 matches at 7 bases. The source of this sequence is a human donor in a cohort sampled during active COVID-19. Material for sequencing was peripheral blood. The CDR3 coding sequence is TGTGCCAGTAGTATCGACTCCGGGACTACAAATACGCAGTATTTT. Amino acid sequence: CASSIDSGTTNTQYF.